These 18 T cell receptor beta chains were all obtained from the same sample, sequenced in a study of shared clonotypes between healthy human individuals. TCRdb's table, derived via immunoSEQ multiplex PCR, lists solely in-frame clones and lacks some. Of roughly 1,500,000 clones listed, just under 99% are singletons. The sequenced material came from naive CD4+ T cells sorted from blood. Subset here: CD45RA+ positively selected. The receptors stem from a man younger than 45 in good health.

With respect to this clone: The same CDR3 also results from other DNA sequences found in this sample. The J gene is TRBJ2-7, the V gene TRBV4-3, with D maybe TRBD2 (6 bases). Trimming cost V 0 bases and J 6 bases, with 18 bases left between them. Germline lookup yields CDR1 LGHNA and CDR2 YSLEER. CDR3 size: 16 residues. Written as DNA, the CDR3 is TGCGCCAGCAGCCAAGACGGTGGAACGGGAGAGGGCGAGCAGTACTTC. Its protein product is CASSQDGGTGEGEQYF.

This chain uses TRBV7-9 with TRBJ2-1, with 7 bases lining up with TRBD2. The J segment lost 3 bases and the V segment lost 5 bases, leaving 7 bases of the junction unmatched. The CDR3 loop spans 15 amino acids. Germline CDR1 SEHNR, CDR2 FQNEAQ (reference sequence). CDR3 amino acids: CASSPGTNNYNEQFF. As DNA, the CDR3 is TGTGCCAGCAGCCCCGGGACTAATAACTACAATGAGCAGTTCTTC. Combining the CDR3 with reference TRBV7-9 and TRBJ2-1 gives the whole variable domain DTGVSQNPRHKITKRGQNVTFRCDPISEHNRLYWYRQTLGQGPEFLTYFQNEAQLEKSRLLSDRFSAERPKGSFSTLEIQRTEQGDSAMYLCASSPGTNNYNEQFFGPGTRLTVL.

About this clone itself: The sample contains more than one DNA sequence encoding this CDR3. The J gene is TRBJ1-1, the V gene TRBV28; D is perhaps TRBD1 (5 bases). The ends were cut back, 6 bases at V and 4 bases at J, with 6 bases in the middle. Germline CDR1 and CDR2: MDHEN and SYDVKM. This CDR3 is built from 11 residues. This CDR3 reads CASRGPTEAFF. CDR3 in DNA: TGTGCCAGCAGGGGGCCCACTGAAGCTTTCTTT.

V usage is TRBV15 and J usage is TRBJ2-3; 11 positions agree with TRBD2. V gave up 0 bases and J gave up 4 bases; unmatched junction bases: 0. This CDR3 region has 15 residues. Per germline, CDR1 LNHNV and CDR2 YYDKDF (reference sequence). The CDR3 is CATSRELAGADTQYF. CDR3 nucleotide sequence: TGTGCCACCAGCAGAGAACTAGCGGGAGCAGATACGCAGTATTTT.

The V gene is TRBV7-9, the J gene TRBJ2-1, with D uncertain. CDR1 and CDR2 (germline): SEHNR, FQNEAQ (reference sequence). V lost 5 bases, J lost 1 base, and 9 bases lay in between. The CDR3 is made up of 14 amino acids. The chain's CDR3 is CASSRHPSYNEQFF. The CDR3, as DNA: TGTGCCAGCAGCCGACACCCATCCTACAATGAGCAGTTCTTC.

This clone was seen just once. The chain links TRBV19 to TRBJ1-5, with D possibly being TRBD1 (5 bases). With 2 bases removed from V and 15 bases from J, the gap between germline ends came to 23 bases. The germline CDR1 and CDR2 sequences are LNHDA and SQIVND (reference sequence). The CDR3 has 15 amino acids. This CDR3 reads CASSINEGYPGVPHF. The CDR3 coding sequence is TGTGCCAGTAGTATAAACGAGGGGTACCCCGGGGTCCCGCATTTT.

The chain carries TRBV10-2 and TRBJ2-1, with 7 positions matching TRBD2. In germline, CDR1 is WSHSY, CDR2 SAAADI. CDR3 size: 14 residues. The trim removed 3 bases at V and 4 bases at J, leaving 3 bases unmatched. As DNA, the CDR3 is TGCGCCAGCAGTGAAGGGACTAATTACAATGAGCAGTTCTTC. Residues: CASSEGTNYNEQFF.

The gene calls are TRBV18 and TRBJ1-1; TRBD1 matches at 10 bases. The CDR3 extends over 18 amino acids. J was trimmed by 0 bases and V by 4 bases; bases with no gene match: 11. Germline loops: CDR1 KGHSH, CDR2 LQKENI. The CDR3 is CASSRQPGTGAMNTEAFF. CDR3 sequence (DNA): TGTGCCAGCTCACGACAACCCGGGACAGGGGCAATGAACACTGAAGCTTTCTTT.

This sequence joins TRBV30 and TRBJ2-1, with TRBD2 matching over 9 bases. From germline, CDR1 is GTSNPN and CDR2 SVGIG (reference sequence). CDR3 size: 14 residues. With V trimmed by 5 bases and J by 10 bases, 12 bases remained unmatched. The CDR3 DNA sequence: TGTGCCTGGGTTAACAAGCGGGAGGTACGAGAGCAGTTCTTC. Translated: CAWVNKREVREQFF.

The chain has TRBV7-6 and TRBJ1-4; D gene unclear. V shed 3 bases and J shed 4 bases, with 9 bases lying between them. Germline V gene sequence: CDR1 SGHVS, CDR2 FNYEAQ. The CDR3 consists of 14 residues. Here the CDR3 reads CASSLPGFNEKLFF. The CDR3 bases are TGTGCCAGCAGCTTGCCGGGGTTTAATGAAAAACTGTTTTTT.

In its sample, this clone was seen once. The chain combines TRBV6-6 with TRBJ2-2; 8 positions match TRBD1. The V gene's germline CDR1 is MNHNY and CDR2 SVGAGI (reference sequence). CDR3 length: 15 residues. V lost 6 bases and J lost 4; bases outside the gene matches: 7. CDR3: CASSSGQGSTGELFF. As DNA, the CDR3 is TGTGCCAGCAGCTCCGGACAGGGTAGCACCGGGGAGCTGTTTTTT.

CDR3 sequence reads: CASSERTGAYEQYF. CDR3 bases: TGTGCCAGCAGCGAACGGACGGGAGCCTACGAGCAGTACTTC. This chain connects TRBV9 to TRBJ2-7, with TRBD2 as a possible D gene (6 bases). Germline assignment: CDR1 SGDLS and CDR2 YYNGEE. V shed 3 bases and J shed 2 bases, with 12 bases lying between them. The CDR3 has 14 amino acids.

This chain uses TRBV23-1 with TRBJ1-5, with TRBD1 identical over 9 bases. TRBV23-1 has ORF status, its function being uncertain. The CDR3 runs 18 residues. V was pared by 3 bases and J by 6 bases, with 15 bases of the junction left unmatched. In nucleotides, the CDR3 is TGCGCCAGCAGTCATTCCCCCGGGACAGGGAGGGGCGGTCAGCCCCAGCATTTT. This translates into CASSHSPGTGRGGQPQHF.

CDR3 sequence reads: CASSLYTGSGANVLTF. The CDR3 DNA follows: TGTGCCAGCAGCTTGTATACAGGGTCTGGGGCCAACGTCCTGACTTTC. The chain employs TRBV5-5 and TRBJ2-6, with D possibly TRBD1 on 6 matching bases. V was clipped by 1 base and J by 1 base, with 9 bases between them. Germline V gene data show CDR1 as SGHKS and CDR2 as YYEKEE (reference sequence). The CDR3 is 16 amino acids.

The chain links TRBV28 to TRBJ1-2; D gene ambiguous. The length of the CDR3 is 12 residues. Germline V CDR1 and CDR2: MDHEN, SYDVKM. The V end lost 3 bases, the J end lost 7 bases, and 9 bases lay between the germline ends. CDR3 amino acids: CASSFELVGYTF. CDR3 bases: TGTGCCAGCAGTTTTGAGCTTGTTGGCTACACCTTC.

The gene calls are TRBV27 and TRBJ2-3; the D is unclear. Germline CDR1 MNHEY, CDR2 SMNVEV (reference sequence). V was trimmed by 4 bases and J by 4 bases, leaving 12 bases between them. This CDR3 is 14 amino acids long. The CDR3 sequence: CASSSASLPDTQYF. The CDR3 coding sequence is TGTGCCAGCAGTTCGGCGTCACTGCCAGATACGCAGTATTTT.

This clone has only one observation. V is TRBV7-2 and J is TRBJ2-2, with TRBD2 matching 7 bases. CDR3 size: 14 residues. Trimming removed 3 bases from V and 4 bases from J; junction bases left unmatched: 2. The germline CDR1 and CDR2 sequences are SGHTA and FQGNSA. The CDR3 protein is CASSFGGITGELFF. CDR3 in DNA: TGTGCCAGCAGCTTCGGGGGGATCACCGGGGAGCTGTTTTTT.

In regard to this clone: The sample has other DNA sequences that encode this CDR3 too. The chain is built from TRBV19 and TRBJ1-1; 7 positions match TRBD1. The CDR3 extends over 13 amino acids. V lost 3 bases to trimming and J lost 3 bases; unmatched junction nucleotides: 1. Looked up from germline, CDR1 is LNHDA and CDR2 is SQIVND (reference sequence). This CDR3 is CASSIDRDTEAFF. CDR3 in DNA: TGTGCCAGTAGTATCGACAGGGACACTGAAGCTTTCTTT.